This T cell receptor (beta chain) appears in the sequencing data of a study of cytomegalovirus exposure and HLA in healthy donors. PCR employed 60 Vbeta and 13 Jbeta primers. Profiling relied on immunoSEQ multiplex PCR, and the TCRdb table lists in-frame clones only, not all of them. The sample includes about 150,000 clones, 60% to 85% seen only once; the top ten take approximately 4%. Comment on this clone: Its cognate antigen is unknown.

Study results and limitations: The authors assumed roughly uniform sequencing depth across donors for presence/absence analyses. A later analysis linked a missense variant in DCLRE1C to the trimming of TCR beta V and J genes. One later analysis reportedly identified an Asian-associated ancestry cluster that showed fewer N-insertions than the roughly 700-donor mean. Researchers catalogued around 150 TCR beta chains as cytomegalovirus-associated.

CDR1 and CDR2 from the germline V gene are SNHLY and FYNNEI. The CDR3 runs to 16 residues. After removal of 6 bases from V and 2 bases from J, the junction contained 8 bases not matched to a gene. The rearrangement links TRBV2 to TRBJ1-4; 8 bases fit TRBD1. Specimen: PBMCs. This receptor was identified in a woman aged 40 to 50 in good health and CMV-seronegative. CDR3 coding DNA: TGTGCCAGCAGAAAGACAGGGGTGAGGACTAATGAAAAACTGTTTTTT. Amino acid sequence: CASRKTGVRTNEKLFF.